A selection of T cell receptor beta chains follows, all from one sample in a study of blood T cell repertoires in COVID-19. Here immunoSEQ multiplex PCR was the method, and the copy in TCRdb shows in-frame clones only, minus some. The top ten clones hold over 15% of a sample with fewer than 150,000 clones, approximately 77% of them seen once. The sample comprised peripheral blood. The receptors here all came from a man at least 80 years old with acute or convalescent COVID-19. Each CDR3 is given without its conserved first and last residue.

V gene,J gene,CDR3 protein
TRBV10-3,TRBJ2-2,AISDSANTGELF
TRBV19,TRBJ2-3,ASSIYWGTRMNTDTQY
TRBV7-2,TRBJ2-1,ASSYAPPGEQF
TRBV5-1,TRBJ1-1,ASSLAGGNTEAF
TRBV28,TRBJ2-5,ASSRSRQQETQY
TRBV3-1/TRBV3-2,TRBJ2-1,ASSQSAGGYNEQF
TRBV12-5,TRBJ2-7,ASGTGLDEQY
TRBV4-1,TRBJ2-3,ASSRQGLAGGTDTQY
TRBV6-6,TRBJ2-7,ASSPYTGGYEQY
TRBV5-6,TRBJ2-2,ASSQGGSDTGELF
TRBV18,TRBJ2-3,ASSPYAGTEATDTQY
TRBV5-4,TRBJ2-2,ASSSGTGIHTGELF
TRBV29-1,TRBJ1-2,SVARDTYGYT
TRBV7-9,TRBJ2-3,ASSPSRRTSTDTQY
TRBV6-5,TRBJ1-6,ASREDIYNSPLH
TRBV3-1/TRBV3-2,TRBJ1-6,ASSQGGVDNSPLH
TRBV5-8,TRBJ2-1,ASSPAGVAYNEQF
TRBV30,TRBJ2-7,AWRNQGSAYEQY
TRBV5-4,TRBJ2-1,ASSTQGGQF
TRBV5-1,TRBJ2-1,ASSAPTSGGLSSYNEQF
TRBV5-5,TRBJ1-5,ASSLVGSGPQH
TRBV28,TRBJ1-2,ASSPGGGPDYGYT
TRBV18,TRBJ2-4,ASSPNEVREIQY
TRBV19,TRBJ2-5,ASSMGDSQETQY
TRBV7-9,TRBJ2-2,ASSQGGTSSGGELF
TRBV6-5,TRBJ2-2,ASSGQGTAGELF
TRBV2,TRBJ2-1,ATLGLAGGSSYNEQF
TRBV3-1/TRBV3-2,TRBJ2-1,ASSQGLAGGREQF